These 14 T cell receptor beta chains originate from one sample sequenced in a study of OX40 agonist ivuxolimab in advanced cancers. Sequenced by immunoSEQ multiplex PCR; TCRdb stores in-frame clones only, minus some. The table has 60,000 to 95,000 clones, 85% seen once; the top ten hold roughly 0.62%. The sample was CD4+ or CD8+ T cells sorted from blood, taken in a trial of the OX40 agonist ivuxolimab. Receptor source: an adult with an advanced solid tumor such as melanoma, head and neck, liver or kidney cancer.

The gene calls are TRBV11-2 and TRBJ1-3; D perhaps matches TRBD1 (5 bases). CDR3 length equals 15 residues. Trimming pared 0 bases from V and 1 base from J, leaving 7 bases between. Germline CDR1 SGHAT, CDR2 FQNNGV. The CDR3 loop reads CASSLDRQSGNTIYF. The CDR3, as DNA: TGTGCCAGCAGCTTAGATCGACAGTCTGGAAACACCATATATTTT.

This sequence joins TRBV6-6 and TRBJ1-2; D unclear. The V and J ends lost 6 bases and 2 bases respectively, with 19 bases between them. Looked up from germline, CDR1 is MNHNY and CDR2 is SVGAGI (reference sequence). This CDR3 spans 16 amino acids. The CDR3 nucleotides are TGTGCCAGCAGCCCCCGGGGTGGAGGGTCCAACTATGGCTACACCTTC. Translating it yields CASSPRGGGSNYGYTF.

The CDR3 here is CASSLGWDYGYTF. In DNA, the CDR3 is TGTGCCAGCAGCTTAGGCTGGGACTATGGCTACACCTTC. This sequence joins TRBV7-2 and TRBJ1-2; D unresolved. Germline-derived CDR1 and CDR2 are SGHTA and FQGNSA. The V gene lost 1 base and the J gene lost 3 bases, with 6 bases spanning the gap. The CDR3 extends over 13 amino acids.

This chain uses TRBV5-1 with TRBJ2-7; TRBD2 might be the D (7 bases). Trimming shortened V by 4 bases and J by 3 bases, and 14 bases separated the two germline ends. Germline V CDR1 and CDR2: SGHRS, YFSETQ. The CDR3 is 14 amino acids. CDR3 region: CASSPGGGDYEQYF. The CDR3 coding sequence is TGCGCCAGCAGCCCGGGGGGCGGAGACTACGAGCAGTACTTC.

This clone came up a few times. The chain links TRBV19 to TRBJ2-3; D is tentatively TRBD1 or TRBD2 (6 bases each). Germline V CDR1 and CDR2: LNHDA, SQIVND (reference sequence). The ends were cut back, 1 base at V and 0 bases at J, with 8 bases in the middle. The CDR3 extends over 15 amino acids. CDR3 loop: CASSIAGASTDTQYF. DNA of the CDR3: TGTGCCAGTAGTATAGCGGGGGCCAGCACAGATACGCAGTATTTT.

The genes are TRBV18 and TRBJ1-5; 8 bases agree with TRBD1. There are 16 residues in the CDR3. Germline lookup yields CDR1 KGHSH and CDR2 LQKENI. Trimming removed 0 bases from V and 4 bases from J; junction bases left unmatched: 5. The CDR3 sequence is CASSPPSGGRNQPQHF. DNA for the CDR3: TGTGCCAGCTCACCACCATCAGGGGGCAGGAATCAGCCCCAGCATTTT.

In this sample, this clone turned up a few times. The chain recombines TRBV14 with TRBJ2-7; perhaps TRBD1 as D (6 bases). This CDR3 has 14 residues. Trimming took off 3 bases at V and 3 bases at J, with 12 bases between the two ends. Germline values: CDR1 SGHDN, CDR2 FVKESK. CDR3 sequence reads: CASSHTDRYYEQYF. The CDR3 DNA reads TGTGCCAGCAGCCACACAGACAGGTACTACGAGCAGTACTTC.

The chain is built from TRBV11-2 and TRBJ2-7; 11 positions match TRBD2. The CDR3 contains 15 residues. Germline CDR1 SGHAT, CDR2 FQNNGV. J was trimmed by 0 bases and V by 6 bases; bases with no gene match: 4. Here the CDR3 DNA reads TGTGCCAGCAGTAAACTAGCGGGGGCCTCCTACGAGCAGTACTTC. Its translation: CASSKLAGASYEQYF.

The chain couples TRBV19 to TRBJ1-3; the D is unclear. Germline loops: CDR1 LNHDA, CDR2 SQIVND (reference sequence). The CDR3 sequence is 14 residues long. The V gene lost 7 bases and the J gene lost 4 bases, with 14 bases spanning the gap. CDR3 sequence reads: CASNLGPVGNTIYF. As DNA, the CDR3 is TGTGCCAGTAATCTTGGGCCCGTGGGAAACACCATATATTTT.

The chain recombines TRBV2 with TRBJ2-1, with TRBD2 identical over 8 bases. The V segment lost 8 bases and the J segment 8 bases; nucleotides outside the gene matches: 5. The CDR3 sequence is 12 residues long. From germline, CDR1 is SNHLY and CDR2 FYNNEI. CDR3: CASRYGGDEQFF. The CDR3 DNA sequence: TGTGCCAGCCGTTACGGGGGGGATGAGCAGTTCTTC. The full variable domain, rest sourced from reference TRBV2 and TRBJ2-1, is EPEVTQTPSHQVTQMGQEVILRCVPISNHLYFYWYRQILGQKVEFLVSFYNNEISEKSEIFDDQFSVERPDGSNFTLKIRSTKLEDSAMYFCASRYGGDEQFFGPGTRLTVL.

Written as DNA, the CDR3 is TGCGCCAGCAGCCAAGAGTCTGACGAAAGTGTTACGCAGTATTTT. This codes for CASSQESDESVTQYF. The chain joins TRBV4-3 to TRBJ2-3; no definite D call. Germline-derived CDR1 and CDR2 are LGHNA and YSLEER. The CDR3 runs to 15 residues. Trimming took 0 bases from V and 8 from J, leaving 15 bases between them.

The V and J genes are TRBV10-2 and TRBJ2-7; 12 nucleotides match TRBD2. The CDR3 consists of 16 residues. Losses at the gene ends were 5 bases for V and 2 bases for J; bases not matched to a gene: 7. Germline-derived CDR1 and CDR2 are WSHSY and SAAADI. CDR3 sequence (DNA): TGCGCCAGCAGTAGATCTAGCGGGGGGGTACCCTACGAGCAGTACTTC. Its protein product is CASSRSSGGVPYEQYF.

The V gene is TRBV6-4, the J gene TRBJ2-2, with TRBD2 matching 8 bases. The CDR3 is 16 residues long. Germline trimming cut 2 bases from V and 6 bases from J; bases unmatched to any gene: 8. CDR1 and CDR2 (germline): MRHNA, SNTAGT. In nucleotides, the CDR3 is TGTGCCAGCAGTGACACCTTCCGGGGGGGCTCCGGGGAGCTGTTTTTT. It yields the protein CASSDTFRGGSGELFF.

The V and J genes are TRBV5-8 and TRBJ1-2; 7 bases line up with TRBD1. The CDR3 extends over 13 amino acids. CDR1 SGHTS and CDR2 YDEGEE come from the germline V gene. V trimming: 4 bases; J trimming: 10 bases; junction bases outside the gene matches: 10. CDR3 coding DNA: TGTGCCAGCAGCCCCTACAGACAGGGACACTACACCTTC. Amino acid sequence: CASSPYRQGHYTF.